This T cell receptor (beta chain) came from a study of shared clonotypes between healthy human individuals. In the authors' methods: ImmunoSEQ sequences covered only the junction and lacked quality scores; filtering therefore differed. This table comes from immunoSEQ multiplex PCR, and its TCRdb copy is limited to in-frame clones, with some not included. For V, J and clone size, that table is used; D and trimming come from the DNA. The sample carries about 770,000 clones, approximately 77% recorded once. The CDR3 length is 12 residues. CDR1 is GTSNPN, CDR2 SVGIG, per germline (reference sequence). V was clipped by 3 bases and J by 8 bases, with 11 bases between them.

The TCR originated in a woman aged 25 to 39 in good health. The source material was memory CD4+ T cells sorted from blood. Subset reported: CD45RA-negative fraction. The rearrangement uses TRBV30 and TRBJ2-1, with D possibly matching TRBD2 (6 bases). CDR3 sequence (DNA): TGTGCCTGGAGCGGGACTTTAGATGAGCAGTTCTTC. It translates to CAWSGTLDEQFF.